The clone carrying this T cell receptor beta chain was found many times. The antigen is undetermined. This CDR3 comprises 12 residues. V lost 3 bases and J 7 bases, leaving 6 bases between the germline ends. The germline V gene has CDR1 SGHTA and CDR2 FQGNSA. The TCR beta library used iRepertoire HTBI primers with Arm-PCR amplification of CDR3. TCRdb reprocessed the multiplex PCR reads with MiXCR, giving one entry per CDR3 protein. The table records a few hundred thousand distinct CDR3 sequences, roughly 25% of them present only once. Stated time point: persistent/refractory GD, antithyroid drugs over 5 years with positive TRAb. PBMCs were the source of the RNA used for TCR sequencing. Approximately 10-milliliter peripheral blood samples went into EDTA tubes. This sample is drawn from a study of regulatory T cells in long-lasting Graves disease. General observations from the study: Since the sample size was small, accuracy may have been reduced.

Sequencing was performed on peripheral blood mononuclear cells (PBMCs), taken when the disease was refractory, from a patient treated with antithyroid drugs. The receptor was derived from a woman aged 40 to 50 with Graves disease. The rearrangement uses TRBV7-2 and TRBJ2-2; D uncertain. The CDR3 nucleotides read TGTGCCAGCAGCTTTCCCTTCGGGGAGCTGTTTTTT. As protein: CASSFPFGELFF. The full variable domain, completed using reference TRBV7-2 and TRBJ2-2, is GAGVSQSPSNKVTEKGKDVELRCDPISGHTALYWYRQSLGQGLEFLIYFQGNSAPDKSGLPSDRFSAERTGGSVSTLTIQRTQQEDSAVYLCASSFPFGELFFGEGSRLTVL.